These 14 T cell receptor beta chains came from one sample sequenced in a study of patients and donors after allogeneic stem cell transplantation. TCRdb reprocessed the RT-PCR reads with MiXCR, giving one entry per CDR3 protein. The table includes roughly 190,000 distinct CDR3 sequences, around 41% detected once. The source material was blood, either unsorted or a sorted T cell fraction (not recorded which). Receptors originate from a human donor who was either an allogeneic HSCT recipient or a stem cell or donor lymphocyte infusion donor (not recorded which). It is not recorded whose cells these are; they may come from a transplant donor.

V and J are TRBV5-1 and TRBJ2-3; maybe TRBD2 (5 bases). The CDR3 sequence is 14 residues long. Germline V gene data show CDR1 as SGHRS and CDR2 as YFSETQ. With 1 base removed from V and 1 base from J, the gap between germline ends came to 7 bases. For the CDR3, the DNA is TGCGCCAGCAGCTTGTCAGCGGGCACAGATACGCAGTATTTT. Protein: CASSLSAGTDTQYF. Combining the CDR3 with reference TRBV5-1 and TRBJ2-3 gives the whole variable domain KAGVTQTPRYLIKTRGQQVTLSCSPISGHRSVSWYQQTPGQGLQFLFEYFSETQRNKGNFPGRFSGRQFSNSRSEMNVSTLELGDSALYLCASSLSAGTDTQYFGPGTRLTVL.

The chain employs TRBV5-1 and TRBJ2-5; 8 bases agree with TRBD2. CDR3 length equals 17 residues. The V gene's germline CDR1 is SGHRS and CDR2 YFSETQ. V dropped 0 bases and J dropped 4; count of bases not matched to a gene: 11. In DNA, the CDR3 is TGCGCCAGCAGCTTGGGGCCTCAGCGGGAGATTCCAGAGACCCAGTACTTC. Translated, it gives CASSLGPQREIPETQYF.

This clonotype turned up a few times. A read error may account for a junction end that differs from germline. The gene calls are TRBV30 and TRBJ1-2, with D unclear. Germline CDR1 and CDR2: GTSNPN and SVGIG (reference sequence). The CDR3 contains 9 residues. CDR3 DNA: TGTGCCTGGGACGCCCCCTGGGGCTTC. Amino acid sequence: CAWDAPWGF.

CDR3 residues: CASSAQGVGNYGYTF. CDR3 coding DNA: TGTGCCAGCAGCGCACAGGGCGTGGGGAACTATGGCTACACCTTC. The chain uses TRBV6-5 and TRBJ1-2, with a weak D call TRBD1 (6 bases). Germline values: CDR1 MNHEY, CDR2 SVGAGI. With 6 bases removed from V and 2 bases from J, the gap between germline ends came to 16 bases. The CDR3 is 15 residues long.

The chain is built from TRBV6-1 and TRBJ1-5, with TRBD1 matching 9 bases. CDR1 and CDR2 from the germline V gene are MNHNS and SASEGT. The CDR3 contains 15 residues. V lost 7 bases, J lost 2 bases, and 6 bases stayed unmatched. The CDR3 DNA follows: TGTGCCAGCACCCCGACAGGGGGGGGCAATCAGCCCCAGCATTTT. Translation: CASTPTGGGNQPQHF.

This clonotype showed up just a few times. The V call is TRBV30, the J call TRBJ2-1; TRBD2 aligns across 8 bases. Trimming removed 2 bases from V and 7 bases from J; junction bases left unmatched: 7. The CDR3 is 14 amino acids. The V gene's germline CDR1 is GTSNPN and CDR2 SVGIG (reference sequence). CDR3 region: CAWSLAGGRNEQFF. The CDR3 bases are TGTGCCTGGAGTCTGGCGGGAGGAAGGAATGAGCAGTTCTTC.

The V and J genes are TRBV4-3 and TRBJ1-5, with no clear D. Looked up from germline, CDR1 is LGHNA and CDR2 is YSLEER. V was shortened by 0 bases and J by 6 bases, with 12 bases between the two germline ends. This CDR3 is 15 amino acids long. The chain's CDR3 is CASSQEVGFGQPQHF. Written as DNA, the CDR3 is TGCGCCAGCAGCCAAGAAGTGGGGTTCGGTCAGCCCCAGCATTTT.

V and J are TRBV5-5 and TRBJ2-3; D tentatively fits TRBD1 or TRBD2 (5 bases each). Trimming removed 4 bases from V and 4 bases from J, with 13 bases in between. Per germline, CDR1 SGHKS and CDR2 YYEKEE (reference sequence). The CDR3 is 14 residues long. CDR3 in amino acids: CASSPVGVADTQYF. The CDR3 DNA is TGTGCCAGCAGCCCCGTGGGGGTGGCAGATACGCAGTATTTT.

CDR3: CASSSLNTGELFF. Written as DNA, the CDR3 is TGTGCCAGCAGTTCCCTAAACACCGGGGAGCTGTTTTTT. The gene calls are TRBV12-3 or TRBV12-4 and TRBJ2-2; no reliable D call. V shed 4 bases and J shed 2 bases, with 5 bases lying between them. CDR3 size: 13 residues.

The chain links TRBV29-1 to TRBJ1-1; D uncertain. CDR3 length: 13 amino acids. Trimming took off 1 base at V and 0 bases at J, with 6 bases between the two ends. Germline CDR1 and CDR2: SQVTM and ANQGSEA. The CDR3 loop is CSVEVSMNTEAFF. CDR3 bases: TGCAGCGTTGAAGTGTCCATGAACACTGAAGCTTTCTTT.

The genes are TRBV27 and TRBJ2-7, with D possibly called TRBD1 or TRBD2 (5 bases each). This CDR3 region has 13 residues. The ends were cut back, 6 bases at V and 4 bases at J, with 13 bases in the middle. From germline, CDR1 is MNHEY and CDR2 SMNVEV (reference sequence). CDR3 DNA: TGTGCCAGCAGCCCCGGGGCCGGGTACGAGCAGTACTTC. It translates to CASSPGAGYEQYF.

In regard to this clonotype: Given the absence of the conserved phenylalanine or tryptophan at the CDR3 end, a read error is likely. The chain carries TRBV2 and TRBJ1-4, with TRBD1 as a possible D gene (5 bases). The CDR3 contains 17 residues. CDR1 is SNHLY and CDR2 is FYNNEI in the germline V gene. V was pared by 2 bases and J by 7 bases, with 20 bases between. This chain's CDR3 is CASSENGRALPGEKLFL. CDR3 nucleotides: TGTGCCAGCAGTGAAAACGGCAGGGCCCTGCCTGGTGAAAAACTGTTTTTG.

J is TRBJ1-1 and V is TRBV7-8; a possible D gene is TRBD1 (5 bases). The CDR3 is 16 residues long. Per germline, CDR1 SGHVS and CDR2 FQNEAQ. V was trimmed by 4 bases and J by 3 bases, leaving 18 bases between them. The CDR3: CASSSDVGGADTEAFF. The CDR3 nucleotides read TGTGCCAGCAGCTCCGATGTTGGGGGAGCTGACACTGAAGCTTTCTTT. The variable domain in full, completed from reference TRBV7-8 and TRBJ1-1, reads GAGVSQSPRYKVAKRGQDVALRCDPISGHVSLFWYQQALGQGPEFLTYFQNEAQLDKSGLPSDRFFAERPEGSVSTLKIQRTQQEDSAVYLCASSSDVGGADTEAFFGQGTRLTVV.

This sequence joins TRBV12-3 or TRBV12-4 and TRBJ2-2; 9 nucleotides agree with TRBD1. The CDR3 runs 15 residues. V lost 7 bases and J lost 0; bases outside the gene matches: 3. CDR3 in DNA: TGTGCCAGCACCTGGACAGGGGCGAACACCGGGGAGCTGTTTTTT. Protein sequence: CASTWTGANTGELFF.